This TCR beta chain was identified in a study of human T cells and chemical hapten exposure. Study-wide background: Doses of diphenylcyclopropenone went to the patients' scalps weekly throughout the approximately 25-week study. Alopecia areata, totalis or universalis was found in mostly female patients.

The germline V gene has CDR1 SGHAT and CDR2 FQNNGV. V lost 6 bases and J lost 9, with 11 bases in between. The CDR3 consists of 12 residues. TCRdb fed the RACE reads into MiXCR, producing one record per CDR3 protein. The table lists about 120,000 distinct CDR3 sequences, roughly an eighth of them singletons. Stated time point: patch test 1, 2 weeks after DPC sensitization. Treatment here: therapeutic diphenylcyclopropenone sensitization with weekly scalp DPC. This clonotype appeared a few times. Antigen unknown. Study-wide points: Sensitization with DPC brought no change to TCRs above 1 in 1000 in frequency. There was alopecia in the donors, so their immune response may differ from that of healthy people.

This specimen consisted of whole blood, obtained in connection with sensitization to the hapten diphenylcyclopropenone (DPC). This chain links TRBV11-2 with TRBJ2-2; D uncertain. The clonotype comes from a woman aged 45 to 65 with alopecia areata. Some clones in this sample may be carry-over from other donors' samples. The CDR3 sequence is CASSLAFRELFF. The CDR3 coding sequence is TGTGCCAGCAGTCTCGCGTTCCGGGAGCTGTTTTTT.